This TCR beta chain derives from a study of blood T cells in healthy people across ages. For the study at large: Per two T cells, about one barcoded beta molecule was captured through template switching.

This clonotype occurred a few times. A second 7 to 11 cycle PCR used barcoded and J-beta primers. A minimum of 2.5 million CDR3-containing paired-end reads was obtained for each sample. TCRdb re-called the 5' RACE reads with MiXCR, one entry per CDR3 protein. The table records roughly 1,500,000 distinct CDR3 sequences, around two fifths of them present only once. CDR1 is SEHNR and CDR2 is FQNEAQ in the germline V gene (reference sequence). Trimming stripped 7 bases from V and 11 bases from J, with 14 bases between. This CDR3 is built from 11 residues. The J gene is TRBJ2-5, the V gene TRBV7-9; D is ambiguous. The sample taken for sequencing was blood. The receptor was derived from a woman aged 18-29 years in good health. CDR3 sequence: CASIAAYEQYF. CDR3 DNA sequence: TGTGCCAGCATCGCAGCTTATGAGCAGTACTTC.